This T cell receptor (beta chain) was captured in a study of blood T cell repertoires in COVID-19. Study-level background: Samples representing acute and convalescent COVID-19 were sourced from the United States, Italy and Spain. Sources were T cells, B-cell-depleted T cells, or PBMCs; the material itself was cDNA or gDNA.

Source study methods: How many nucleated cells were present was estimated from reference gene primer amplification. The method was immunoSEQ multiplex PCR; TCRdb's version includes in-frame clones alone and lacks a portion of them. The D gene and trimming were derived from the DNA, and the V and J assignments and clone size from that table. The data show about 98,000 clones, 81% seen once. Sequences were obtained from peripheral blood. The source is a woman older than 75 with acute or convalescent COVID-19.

The CDR3 sequence: CASSSAGTGSFYEQYF. The CDR3 DNA sequence: TGTGCCAGCAGTTCCGCCGGGACAGGGAGTTTCTACGAGCAGTACTTC. The J gene is TRBJ2-7, the V gene TRBV6-6, with TRBD1 matching 9 bases. There are 16 residues in the CDR3. The junction had 10 bases not matched to a gene; V was cut back by 4 bases and J by 3 bases. CDR1 is MNHNY and CDR2 is SVGAGI in the germline V gene (reference sequence).